Following are 27 T cell receptor beta chains from one sample sequenced in a study of blood T cell repertoires in COVID-19. Produced via immunoSEQ multiplex PCR; TCRdb's table is partial and in-frame only. The sample lists roughly 160,000 clones, roughly 88% occurring once. The sample taken for sequencing was peripheral blood. These receptors were collected from a man between 18 and 29 years old with acute or convalescent COVID-19.

The chain combines TRBV19 with TRBJ2-5; 7 bases are shared with TRBD1. With 5 bases clipped from V and 3 bases from J, the junction kept 9 bases outside the gene matches. The CDR3 covers 15 residues. Germline V gene sequence: CDR1 LNHDA, CDR2 SQIVND (reference sequence). CDR3 amino acids: CASSEGNRGKETQYF. Written as DNA, the CDR3 is TGTGCCAGTAGTGAGGGGAACAGGGGAAAAGAGACCCAGTACTTC. Combining the CDR3 with reference TRBV19 and TRBJ2-5 gives the whole variable domain DGGITQSPKYLFRKEGQNVTLSCEQNLNHDAMYWYRQDPGQGLRLIYYSQIVNDFQKGDIAEGYSVSREKKESFPLTVTSAQKNPTAFYLCASSEGNRGKETQYFGPGTRLLVL.

This clone was picked up one time. V gene TRBV11-2 combines with J gene TRBJ2-3; a weak D match, TRBD2 (6 bases). The length of the CDR3 is 14 residues. Trimming left V 7 bases short and J 3 bases short, with 14 bases between. The V gene's germline CDR1 is SGHAT and CDR2 FQNNGV. CDR3 loop: CASTSSRGTDTQYF. The CDR3 DNA reads as TGTGCCAGCACCTCCAGTCGGGGGACAGATACGCAGTATTTT.

Points on this clone: Different DNA sequences within this sample yield the same CDR3. This chain joins TRBV5-1 and TRBJ2-7; 11 bases map to TRBD2. V trimming: 3 bases; J trimming: 0 bases; junction bases outside the gene matches: 2. The CDR3 is 15 residues long. The germline V gene encodes CDR1 SGHRS and CDR2 YFSETQ. CDR3 coding DNA: TGCGCCAGCAGCTCCGGGACTAGCGGCTCCTACGAGCAGTACTTC. This translates into CASSSGTSGSYEQYF.

The chain is built from TRBV30 and TRBJ1-5; D is perhaps TRBD1 (5 bases). This CDR3 region has 13 residues. The germline CDR1 and CDR2 sequences are GTSNPN and SVGIG (reference sequence). The V end was cut by 5 bases, the J end by 3 bases, with 11 bases between. The CDR3 spells CAWSDTHNQPQHF. DNA for the CDR3: TGTGCCTGGTCGGACACCCACAATCAGCCCCAGCATTTT. Full variable domain (rest looked up from reference TRBV30 and TRBJ1-5): SQTIHQWPATLVQPVGSPLSLECTVEGTSNPNLYWYRQAAGRGLQLLFYSVGIGQISSEVPQNLSASRPQDRQFILSSKKLLLSDSGFYLCAWSDTHNQPQHFGDGTRLSIL.

This clone is a singleton in its sample. The rearrangement uses TRBV11-2 and TRBJ1-3, with D hard to call. Trimming removed 2 bases from V and 8 bases from J, with 10 bases in between. The germline V gene encodes CDR1 SGHAT and CDR2 FQNNGV. The CDR3 is 13 residues long. CDR3 DNA sequence: TGTGCCAGCAGCTTAAATGTTCGGGACACCATATATTTT. This codes for CASSLNVRDTIYF.

CDR3 residues: CATSESRGGQETQYF. CDR3 sequence (DNA): TGTGCCACCAGTGAGTCCAGGGGTGGTCAAGAGACCCAGTACTTC. The rearrangement joins TRBV24-1 to TRBJ2-5; tentative D call: TRBD1 (6 bases). CDR3 length: 15 amino acids. The V end was cut by 4 bases, the J end by 2 bases, with 13 bases between. Germline loops: CDR1 KGHDR, CDR2 SFDVKD.

The chain joins TRBV7-2 to TRBJ1-2; D perhaps matches TRBD1 (5 bases). Germline V gene sequence: CDR1 SGHTA, CDR2 FQGNSA. CDR3 length: 16 residues. The ends were cut back, 3 bases at V and 1 base at J, with 15 bases in the middle. The CDR3, as DNA: TGTGCCAGCAGCTTCGTCGCGGGACCTGATAACTATGGCTACACCTTC. This encodes CASSFVAGPDNYGYTF.

The chain couples TRBV9 to TRBJ2-1, with D unclear. V lost 0 bases, J lost 0 bases, and 13 bases lay in between. This CDR3 contains 17 residues. In germline, CDR1 is SGDLS, CDR2 YYNGEE. As DNA, the CDR3 is TGTGCCAGCAGCGTAGTTCACTCTATCATCTCCTACAATGAGCAGTTCTTC. Encoded protein: CASSVVHSIISYNEQFF.

This chain joins TRBV3-1 (or the pseudogene TRBV3-2) and TRBJ1-2, with 7 bases aligning to TRBD1. Germline values: CDR1 LGHDT, CDR2 YNNKEL (reference sequence). The CDR3 has 13 amino acids. With V trimmed by 1 base and J by 6 bases, 2 bases remained unmatched. The DNA for the CDR3 is TGTGCCAGCAGCCAAGGACAGGGCGATGGCTACACCTTC. Translating it yields CASSQGQGDGYTF.

The chain has TRBV24-1 and TRBJ2-7, with 15 bases lining up with TRBD2. The germline V gene encodes CDR1 KGHDR and CDR2 SFDVKD. This CDR3 is 17 amino acids long. The V and J ends lost 6 bases and 0 bases, in that order; junction bases with no gene match: 5. Written as DNA, the CDR3 is TGTGCCACCAGTAAAGGGGGACTAGCGGGAGGCTCCTACGAGCAGTACTTC. This sequence encodes CATSKGGLAGGSYEQYF.

This rearrangement joins TRBV30 to TRBJ1-5; D is possibly TRBD1 (6 bases). Germline CDR1 is GTSNPN and CDR2 is SVGIG (reference sequence). The CDR3 has 13 residues. V was cut by 4 bases and J by 2 bases, with 9 bases left in between. The CDR3 here is CAWNRVGNQPQHF. For the CDR3, the DNA is TGTGCCTGGAACAGGGTCGGCAATCAGCCCCAGCATTTT.

The rearrangement uses TRBV6-5 and TRBJ1-4; D unclear. The length of the CDR3 is 15 residues. V was shortened by 0 bases and J by 8 bases, with 13 bases between the two germline ends. Per the germline V gene, CDR1 is MNHEY and CDR2 is SVGAGI. The CDR3 bases are TGTGCCAGCAGTTACTCTGGACTTATGGGCGAAAAACTGTTTTTT. Translated, it gives CASSYSGLMGEKLFF.

This clone has just one count. The CDR3 is CASSIGQGHSYEQYF. In DNA form, the CDR3 reads TGTGCCAGTAGTATTGGGCAGGGTCACTCCTACGAGCAGTACTTC. The V gene is TRBV19, the J gene TRBJ2-7, with D perhaps TRBD1 (5 bases). The CDR3 contains 15 residues. From germline, CDR1 is LNHDA and CDR2 SQIVND (reference sequence). Trimming pared 3 bases from V and 0 bases from J, leaving 12 bases between.

For the CDR3, the DNA is TGTGCCTTTGCAGGGGGCTTCAGTATGAACACTGAAGCTTTCTTT. Protein: CAFAGGFSMNTEAFF. This chain uses TRBV30 with TRBJ1-1; the match to TRBD1 covers 8 bases. The V segment lost 7 bases and the J segment 0 bases; nucleotides outside the gene matches: 10. The germline V gene encodes CDR1 GTSNPN and CDR2 SVGIG (reference sequence). The CDR3 runs 15 residues.

This rearrangement joins TRBV19 to TRBJ2-7; TRBD1 matches 9 bases. CDR3 length equals 14 residues. Unmatched junction bases numbered 4, after V lost 4 bases and J lost 3 bases. From germline, CDR1 is LNHDA and CDR2 SQIVND (reference sequence). CDR3 region: CASSRTGANYEQYF. CDR3 DNA: TGTGCCAGTAGTAGGACAGGGGCCAACTACGAGCAGTACTTC.

The chain employs TRBV5-4 and TRBJ2-2; D uncertain. Germline loops: CDR1 SGHNT, CDR2 YYREEE (reference sequence). The CDR3 consists of 14 residues. Trimming took 9 bases from V and 1 from J, leaving 13 bases between them. CDR3: CATLTEMNTGELFF. In DNA form, the CDR3 reads TGTGCCACCCTTACGGAGATGAACACCGGGGAGCTGTTTTTT.

The chain has TRBV27 and TRBJ1-3; no definite D call. Germline assignment: CDR1 MNHEY and CDR2 SMNVEV (reference sequence). The CDR3 sequence is 16 residues long. V was shortened by 5 bases and J by 2 bases, with 16 bases between the two germline ends. In DNA, the CDR3 is TGTGCCAGCAGTCCATCCCCGGCTCAGGCTGGAAACACCATATATTTT. This codes for CASSPSPAQAGNTIYF.

The CDR3 loop is CASSPPDPDRGTDTQYF. Here the CDR3 DNA reads TGTGCCAGCAGCCCCCCTGATCCGGACAGGGGCACAGATACGCAGTATTTT. The chain combines TRBV21-1 with TRBJ2-3; the D call of TRBD1 is as the table states it, not checked on the DNA. TRBV21-1 is assigned pseudogene status. The CDR3 length is 17 residues.

V gene TRBV7-2 combines with J gene TRBJ1-4, with 9 nucleotides matching TRBD1. This CDR3 spans 14 amino acids. Germline V gene data show CDR1 as SGHTA and CDR2 as FQGNSA. V lost 6 bases and J lost 7; bases outside the gene matches: 6. The CDR3: CASSYGTGLEKLFF. DNA of the CDR3: TGTGCCAGCAGTTACGGGACAGGGCTTGAAAAACTGTTTTTT.

The rearrangement uses TRBV24-1 and TRBJ2-1; D gene unclear. Trimming took 3 bases from V and 0 from J, leaving 17 bases between them. This CDR3 region has 18 residues. Germline loops: CDR1 KGHDR, CDR2 SFDVKD. The CDR3, as DNA: TGTGCCACCAGTGATCCTAATTCGTTACTATTCTCCTACAATGAGCAGTTCTTC. Translated: CATSDPNSLLFSYNEQFF.

The chain combines TRBV5-6 with TRBJ1-5, with 8 bases aligning to TRBD1. Unmatched junction bases numbered 5, after V lost 2 bases and J lost 7 bases. Germline V lookup: CDR1 SGHDT, CDR2 YYEEEE. This CDR3 is built from 14 residues. The CDR3 DNA reads as TGTGCCAGCAGCTTTTACAGGGGGTGGCAGCCCCAGCATTTT. It translates to CASSFYRGWQPQHF. Full variable domain (outside the CDR3, taken from reference TRBV5-6 and TRBJ1-5): DAGVTQSPTHLIKTRGQQVTLRCSPKSGHDTVSWYQQALGQGPQFIFQYYEEEERQRGNFPDRFSGHQFPNYSSELNVNALLLGDSALYLCASSFYRGWQPQHFGDGTRLSIL.

CDR3 DNA: TGTGCCAGCAGTCCTCGGGACAGTCGGTTCTCTGGGGCCAACGTCCTGACTTTC. Protein product: CASSPRDSRFSGANVLTF. This chain links TRBV27 with TRBJ2-6, with 7 positions matching TRBD1. Germline assignment: CDR1 MNHEY and CDR2 SMNVEV (reference sequence). V gave up 5 bases and J gave up 0 bases; unmatched junction bases: 10. The length of the CDR3 is 18 residues.

This sequence joins TRBV19 and TRBJ1-1; 8 bases fit TRBD1. CDR1 and CDR2 (germline): LNHDA, SQIVND (reference sequence). CDR3 length: 15 residues. Trimming at V came to 5 bases and at J to 3 bases, leaving 8 bases not matched to a gene. CDR3 sequence: CASSVVAGGYTEAFF. CDR3 coding DNA: TGTGCCAGTAGTGTAGTGGCAGGGGGCTACACTGAAGCTTTCTTT.

This clone was seen a single time. This rearrangement joins TRBV11-2 to TRBJ1-1; possible D gene TRBD1, 6 bases. This CDR3 comprises 13 residues. CDR1 is SGHAT and CDR2 is FQNNGV in the germline V gene. V gave up 1 base and J gave up 8 bases, with 11 bases separating them. This chain's CDR3 is CASSLVLDREAFF. The CDR3 DNA sequence: TGTGCCAGCAGCTTAGTTTTAGACAGGGAAGCTTTCTTT.

V is TRBV6-6 and J is TRBJ1-2; D uncertain. V was pared by 9 bases and J by 8 bases, with 13 bases between. Germline values: CDR1 MNHNY, CDR2 SVGAGI (reference sequence). The CDR3 has 11 residues. The CDR3 sequence: CASTKTEGYTF. The CDR3 nucleotides read TGTGCCAGTACAAAAACGGAGGGCTACACCTTC.

This clone was detected once. V is TRBV4-1 and J is TRBJ1-2; D is unclear. Between the trimmed V and J ends, which lost 4 bases and 5 bases, there was a span of 11 bases. The CDR3 is 13 residues long. From germline, CDR1 is MGHRA and CDR2 YSYEKL. The CDR3 reads CASSPEVVYGYTF. The CDR3, as DNA: TGCGCCAGCAGCCCTGAGGTGGTGTATGGCTACACCTTC.

This rearrangement joins TRBV18 to TRBJ2-2; possibly TRBD2 for D (5 bases). Deletions cut 3 bases from V and 2 bases from J, with 19 bases between. The CDR3 loop spans 18 amino acids. Germline CDR1 KGHSH, CDR2 LQKENI. Written as DNA, the CDR3 is TGTGCCAGCTCACCCGACAATACTAGGCCACTCAACACCGGGGAGCTGTTTTTT. Translating gives CASSPDNTRPLNTGELFF.